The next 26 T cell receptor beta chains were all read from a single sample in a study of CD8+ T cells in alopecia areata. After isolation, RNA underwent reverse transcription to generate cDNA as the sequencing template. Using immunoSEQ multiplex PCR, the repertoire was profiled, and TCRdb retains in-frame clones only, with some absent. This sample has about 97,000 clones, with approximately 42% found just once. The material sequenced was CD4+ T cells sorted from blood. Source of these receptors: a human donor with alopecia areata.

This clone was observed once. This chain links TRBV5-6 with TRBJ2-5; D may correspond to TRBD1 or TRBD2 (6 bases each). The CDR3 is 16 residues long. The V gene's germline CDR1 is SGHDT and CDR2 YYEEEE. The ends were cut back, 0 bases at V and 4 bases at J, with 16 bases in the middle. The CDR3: CASSLAVSGGRETQYF. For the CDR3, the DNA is TGTGCCAGCAGCTTGGCGGTATCCGGGGGCCGAGAGACCCAGTACTTC.

The CDR3 bases are TGCGCCAGCAGCCGGACCCCCCTTCAATCTGTTACAGATACGCAGTATTTT. Encoded protein: CASSRTPLQSVTDTQYF. The V and J genes are TRBV4-1 and TRBJ2-3; D unclear. Trimming removed 4 bases at V and 3 bases at J, with 20 bases between. Germline CDR1 and CDR2: MGHRA and YSYEKL. The CDR3 spans 17 residues.

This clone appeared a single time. Written as DNA, the CDR3 is TGCGCCAGCCAGAAACAAGAGACCCAGTACTTC. Its protein product is CASQKQETQYF. This sequence joins TRBV5-1 and TRBJ2-5; D not certain. Germline CDR1 reads SGHRS; CDR2 reads YFSETQ. The CDR3 spans 11 residues. V was trimmed by 7 bases and J by 2 bases, leaving 6 bases between them.

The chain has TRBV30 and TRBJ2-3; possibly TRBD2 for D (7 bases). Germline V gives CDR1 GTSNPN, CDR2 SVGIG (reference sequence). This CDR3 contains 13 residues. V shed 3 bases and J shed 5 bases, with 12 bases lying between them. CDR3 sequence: CAWSHREGDTQYF. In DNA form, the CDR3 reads TGTGCCTGGAGCCACAGGGAGGGAGATACGCAGTATTTT.

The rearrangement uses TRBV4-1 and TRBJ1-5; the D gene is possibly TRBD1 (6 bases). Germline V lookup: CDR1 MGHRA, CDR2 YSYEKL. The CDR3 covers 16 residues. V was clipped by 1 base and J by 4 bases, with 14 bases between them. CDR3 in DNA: TGCGCCAGCAGCCAAGTCTTAAGACAGGAGAATCAGCCCCAGCATTTT. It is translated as CASSQVLRQENQPQHF.

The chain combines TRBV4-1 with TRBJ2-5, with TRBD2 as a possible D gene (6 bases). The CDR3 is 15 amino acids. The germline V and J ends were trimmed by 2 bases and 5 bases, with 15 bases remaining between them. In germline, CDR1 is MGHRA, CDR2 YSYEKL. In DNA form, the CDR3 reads TGCGCCAGCAGCCAACTGGGGACTTTCGGTGAGACCCAGTACTTC. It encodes CASSQLGTFGETQYF.

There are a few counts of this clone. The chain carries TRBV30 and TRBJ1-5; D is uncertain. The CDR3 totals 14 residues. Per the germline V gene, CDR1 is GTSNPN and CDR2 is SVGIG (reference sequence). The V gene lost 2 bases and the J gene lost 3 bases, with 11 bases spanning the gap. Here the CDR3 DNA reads TGTGCCTGGAGTCCCAATCTGCCCAATCAGCCCCAGCATTTT. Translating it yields CAWSPNLPNQPQHF.

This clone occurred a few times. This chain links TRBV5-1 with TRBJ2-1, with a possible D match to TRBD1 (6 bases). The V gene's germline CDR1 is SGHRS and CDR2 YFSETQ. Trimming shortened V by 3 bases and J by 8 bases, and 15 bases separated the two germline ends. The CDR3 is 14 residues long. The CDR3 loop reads CASSSRNRVHEQFF. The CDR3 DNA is TGCGCCAGCAGCTCTCGAAACAGGGTACATGAGCAGTTCTTC.

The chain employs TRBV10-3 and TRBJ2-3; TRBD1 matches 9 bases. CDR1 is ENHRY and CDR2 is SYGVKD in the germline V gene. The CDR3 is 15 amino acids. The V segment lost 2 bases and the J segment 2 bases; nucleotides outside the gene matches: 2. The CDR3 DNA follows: TGTGCCATCAGTGAGGGGACAGGGAACACAGATACGCAGTATTTT. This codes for CAISEGTGNTDTQYF.

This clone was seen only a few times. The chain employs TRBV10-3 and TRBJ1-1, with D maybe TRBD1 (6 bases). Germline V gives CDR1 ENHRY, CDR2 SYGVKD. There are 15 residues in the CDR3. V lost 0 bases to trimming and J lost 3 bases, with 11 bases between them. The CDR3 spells CAISESGHQHTEAFF. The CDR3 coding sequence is TGTGCCATCAGTGAGTCGGGACACCAGCACACTGAAGCTTTCTTT.

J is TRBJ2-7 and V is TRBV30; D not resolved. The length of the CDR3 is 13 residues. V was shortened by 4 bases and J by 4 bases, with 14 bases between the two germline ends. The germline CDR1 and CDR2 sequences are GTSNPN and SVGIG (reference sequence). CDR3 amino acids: CAWTPGEEYEQYF. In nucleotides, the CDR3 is TGTGCCTGGACCCCCGGCGAGGAGTACGAGCAGTACTTC.

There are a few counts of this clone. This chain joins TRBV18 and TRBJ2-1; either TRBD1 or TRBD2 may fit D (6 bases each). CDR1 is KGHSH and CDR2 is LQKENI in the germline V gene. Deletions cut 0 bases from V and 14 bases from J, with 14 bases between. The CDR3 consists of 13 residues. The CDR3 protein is CASSPPGAGEEFF. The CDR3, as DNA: TGTGCCAGCTCACCACCGGGGGCAGGGGAGGAGTTCTTC.

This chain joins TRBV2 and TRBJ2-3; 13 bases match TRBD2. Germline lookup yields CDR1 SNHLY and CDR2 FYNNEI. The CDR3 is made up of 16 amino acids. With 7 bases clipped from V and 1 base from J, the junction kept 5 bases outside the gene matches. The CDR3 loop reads CASTGLAGTRTDTQYF. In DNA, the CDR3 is TGTGCCAGCACGGGACTAGCGGGAACTCGCACAGATACGCAGTATTTT.

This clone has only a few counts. The CDR3 reads CARVAPGSASCEQYF. The DNA of the CDR3 is TGCGCCAGGGTGGCTCCAGGGTCCGCGTCGTGCGAGCAGTACTTC. J is TRBJ2-7 and V is TRBV23-1, with D possibly TRBD1 on 5 matching bases. TRBV23-1 is an ORF; its function is uncertain. The CDR3 is 15 residues long. Trimming took off 9 bases at V and 6 bases at J, with 24 bases between the two ends.

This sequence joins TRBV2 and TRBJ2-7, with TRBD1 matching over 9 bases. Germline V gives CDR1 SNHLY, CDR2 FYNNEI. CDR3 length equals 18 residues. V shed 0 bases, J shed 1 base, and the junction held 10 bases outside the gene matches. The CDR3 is CASSEARTGADLSYEQYF. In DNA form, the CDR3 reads TGTGCCAGCAGTGAAGCCAGGACAGGGGCCGACCTATCCTACGAGCAGTACTTC.

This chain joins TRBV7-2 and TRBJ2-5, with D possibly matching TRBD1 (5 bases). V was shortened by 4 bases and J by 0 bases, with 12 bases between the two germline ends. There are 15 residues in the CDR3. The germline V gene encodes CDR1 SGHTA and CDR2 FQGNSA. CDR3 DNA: TGTGCCAGCAGCTCTCGACAGCTGTACCAAGAGACCCAGTACTTC. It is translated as CASSSRQLYQETQYF.

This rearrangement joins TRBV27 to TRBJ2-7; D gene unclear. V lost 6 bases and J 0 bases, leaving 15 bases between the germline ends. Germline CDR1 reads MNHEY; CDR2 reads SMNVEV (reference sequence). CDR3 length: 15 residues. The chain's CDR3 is CASSHMASGSYEQYF. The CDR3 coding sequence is TGTGCCAGCAGCCATATGGCCTCGGGCTCCTACGAGCAGTACTTC.

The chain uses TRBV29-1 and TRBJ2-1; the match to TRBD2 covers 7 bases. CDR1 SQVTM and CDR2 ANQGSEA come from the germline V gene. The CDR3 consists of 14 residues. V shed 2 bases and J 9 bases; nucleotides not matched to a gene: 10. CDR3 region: CSVERGGSFREQFF. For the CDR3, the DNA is TGCAGCGTTGAAAGGGGCGGGAGTTTCCGTGAGCAGTTCTTC.

This chain's CDR3 is CATKPGLLTDTQYF. The CDR3 nucleotides read TGTGCCACGAAACCGGGACTACTCACAGATACGCAGTATTTT. The rearrangement links TRBV2 to TRBJ2-3; 7 bases align to TRBD2. CDR1 is SNHLY and CDR2 is FYNNEI in the germline V gene. The ends lost 10 bases at V and 2 bases at J; junction bases unmatched: 9. The CDR3 runs 14 residues. The full variable domain, rest sourced from reference TRBV2 and TRBJ2-3, is EPEVTQTPSHQVTQMGQEVILRCVPISNHLYFYWYRQILGQKVEFLVSFYNNEISEKSEIFDDQFSVERPDGSNFTLKIRSTKLEDSAMYFCATKPGLLTDTQYFGPGTRLTVL.

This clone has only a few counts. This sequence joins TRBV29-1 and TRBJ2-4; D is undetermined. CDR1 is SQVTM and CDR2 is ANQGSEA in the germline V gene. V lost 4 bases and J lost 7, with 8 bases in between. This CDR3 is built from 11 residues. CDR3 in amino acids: CSVGGSNIQYF. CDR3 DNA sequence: TGCAGCGTTGGTGGATCGAACATTCAGTACTTC.

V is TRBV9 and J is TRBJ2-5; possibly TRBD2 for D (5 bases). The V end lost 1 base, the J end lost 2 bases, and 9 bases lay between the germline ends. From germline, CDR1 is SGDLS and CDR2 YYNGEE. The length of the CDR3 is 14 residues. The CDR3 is CASSVSPGQETQYF. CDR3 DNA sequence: TGTGCCAGCAGCGTATCCCCGGGGCAAGAGACCCAGTACTTC. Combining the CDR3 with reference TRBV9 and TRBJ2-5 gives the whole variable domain DSGVTQTPKHLITATGQRVTLRCSPRSGDLSVYWYQQSLDQGLQFLIQYYNGEERAKGNILERFSAQQFPDLHSELNLSSLELGDSALYFCASSVSPGQETQYFGPGTRLLVL.

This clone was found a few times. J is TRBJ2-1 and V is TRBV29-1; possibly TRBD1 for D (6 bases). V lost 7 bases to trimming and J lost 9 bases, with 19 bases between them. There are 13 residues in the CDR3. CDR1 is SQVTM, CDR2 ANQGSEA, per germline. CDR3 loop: CSAKASGDGEQFF. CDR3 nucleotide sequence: TGCAGCGCCAAAGCCTCAGGGGATGGTGAGCAGTTCTTC.

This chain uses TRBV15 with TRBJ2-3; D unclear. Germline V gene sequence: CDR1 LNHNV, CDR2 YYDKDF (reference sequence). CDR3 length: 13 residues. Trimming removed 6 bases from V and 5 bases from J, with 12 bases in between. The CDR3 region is CATSQRRGDTQYF. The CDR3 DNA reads TGTGCCACCAGTCAACGACGCGGAGATACGCAGTATTTT.

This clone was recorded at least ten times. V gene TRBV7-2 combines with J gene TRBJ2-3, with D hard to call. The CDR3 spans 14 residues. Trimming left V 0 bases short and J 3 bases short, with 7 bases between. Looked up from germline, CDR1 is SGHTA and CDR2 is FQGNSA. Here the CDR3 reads CASSLAGKTDTQYF. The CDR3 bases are TGTGCCAGCAGCTTAGCGGGGAAGACAGATACGCAGTATTTT.

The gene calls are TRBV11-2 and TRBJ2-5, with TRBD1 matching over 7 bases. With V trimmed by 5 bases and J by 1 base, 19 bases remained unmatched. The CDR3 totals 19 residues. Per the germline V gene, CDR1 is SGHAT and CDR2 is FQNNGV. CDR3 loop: CASSKTGVAGGTSQETQYF. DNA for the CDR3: TGTGCCAGCAGCAAGACCGGGGTGGCAGGGGGTACCTCCCAAGAGACCCAGTACTTC.

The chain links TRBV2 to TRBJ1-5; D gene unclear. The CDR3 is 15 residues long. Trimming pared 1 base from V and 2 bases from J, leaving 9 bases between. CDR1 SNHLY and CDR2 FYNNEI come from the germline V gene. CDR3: CASSEEGGGNQPQHF. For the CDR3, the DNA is TGTGCCAGCAGTGAAGAGGGTGGAGGCAATCAGCCCCAGCATTTT.